The rows below give T cell receptor beta chains drawn from one sample of a study of OX40 agonist ivuxolimab in advanced cancers. Produced via immunoSEQ multiplex PCR; TCRdb's table is partial and in-frame only. The sample yields roughly 50,000 clones, around 87% seen once. The source was CD4+ or CD8+ T cells sorted from blood, collected in a trial of the OX40 agonist ivuxolimab. The receptors stem from an adult with an advanced solid tumor such as melanoma, head and neck, liver or kidney cancer. The CDR3 runs from the conserved cysteine through the conserved F or W. Fields, in order: V gene, D gene, clone size, J gene, CDR3 protein, CDR3 DNA. D genes are given only for firm matches. Only part of the rows carry a size: once, few, many, or a class if the clone is expanded.

>TRBV11-3|NA|NA|TRBJ2-6
CASSLGQGTYSGANVLTF
TGTGCCAGCAGCTTAGGTCAGGGGACATACTCTGGGGCCAACGTCCTGACTTTC
>TRBV2|TRBD1|NA|TRBJ1-6
CASSSGTGGSFYNSPLHF
TGTGCCAGCAGCTCCGGGACAGGGGGCTCTTTCTATAATTCACCCCTCCACTTT
>TRBV7-9|NA|NA|TRBJ2-7
CASSLMWMDEQYF
TGTGCCAGCAGCTTAATGTGGATGGACGAGCAGTACTTC
>TRBV6-1|NA|NA|TRBJ1-2
CASTDGGGGYTF
TGTGCCAGCACCGACGGTGGTGGTGGCTACACCTTC
>TRBV28|NA|NA|TRBJ1-3
CASESGNTIYF
TGTGCCAGCGAGTCTGGAAACACCATATATTTT
>TRBV7-9|TRBD2|NA|TRBJ2-5
CASSLVSSGSETQYF
TGTGCCAGCAGCTTAGTCTCTAGCGGGAGTGAGACCCAGTACTTC
>TRBV6-1|TRBD2|NA|TRBJ2-7
CASRPTSGSFYEQYF
TGTGCCAGCAGACCTACTAGCGGGAGCTTTTACGAGCAGTACTTC
>TRBV27|NA|NA|TRBJ2-2
CASSSGSPLYTGELFF
TGTGCCAGCAGTTCTGGAAGTCCCCTCTACACCGGGGAGCTGTTTTTT
>TRBV30|TRBD1|NA|TRBJ2-5
CAWGLQGASGQYF
TGTGCCTGGGGACTCCAGGGGGCAAGCGGGCAGTACTTC
>TRBV9|TRBD2|NA|TRBJ2-7
CASSVEGGGAYEQYF
TGTGCCAGCAGCGTAGAAGGCGGGGGGGCCTACGAGCAGTACTTC
>TRBV6-5|NA|NA|TRBJ2-7
CASTLVGAASYEQYF
TGTGCCAGCACCCTCGTAGGGGCTGCCTCCTACGAGCAGTACTTC
>TRBV4-3|NA|NA|TRBJ2-1
CASSQDYISNEQFF
TGCGCCAGCAGCCAAGATTACATTTCCAATGAGCAGTTCTTC
>TRBV7-6|TRBD2|NA|TRBJ2-7
CASSLAAGGYEQYF
TGTGCCAGCAGCTTAGCGGCGGGGGGTTACGAGCAGTACTTC
>TRBV7-9|TRBD1|NA|TRBJ1-2
CASSRTGGNRGYTF
TGTGCCAGCAGCCGAACAGGGGGCAATCGTGGCTACACCTTC
>TRBV28|TRBD2|NA|TRBJ2-7
CATTGTSGYEQYF
TGTGCCACCACCGGGACTAGCGGTTACGAGCAGTACTTC
>TRBV10-2|NA|NA|TRBJ1-4
CASSEIGSGEKLFF
TGCGCCAGCAGTGAGATAGGATCGGGTGAAAAACTGTTTTTT
>TRBV18|NA|NA|TRBJ1-1
CASSPPSSEAFF
TGTGCCAGCTCACCACCATCTTCTGAAGCTTTCTTT
>TRBV9|NA|NA|TRBJ2-3
CASSVLGATDTQYF
TGTGCCAGCAGCGTCCTAGGGGCAACAGATACGCAGTATTTT
>TRBV20-1|TRBD1|NA|TRBJ2-7
CSATGSYEQYF
TGCAGTGCGACAGGGTCCTACGAGCAGTACTTC
>TRBV4-2|TRBD2|NA|TRBJ2-7
CASSQRSGGTTYEQYF
TGTGCCAGCAGCCAACGGAGCGGGGGGACCACCTACGAGCAGTACTTC
>TRBV5-1|NA|NA|TRBJ2-7
CASSRDSYEQYF
TGCGCCAGCAGTCGAGACTCCTACGAGCAGTACTTC
>TRBV6-1|NA|NA|TRBJ2-5
CASSEAQQTQYF
TGTGCCAGCAGTGAAGCACAGCAGACCCAGTACTTC
>TRBV5-1|NA|few|TRBJ1-2
CASSLSGLNYGYTF
TGCGCCAGCAGCTTGTCGGGCTTAAACTATGGCTACACCTTC
>TRBV5-1|NA|NA|TRBJ1-1
CASSLVPGTTEAFF
TGCGCCAGCAGCTTGGTTCCGGGAACCACTGAAGCTTTCTTT
>TRBV28|NA|NA|TRBJ1-1
CASSPSPGTEAFF
TGTGCCAGCAGTCCCAGCCCCGGGACTGAAGCTTTCTTT
>TRBV19|NA|NA|TRBJ2-3
CASRDSMGSATQYF
TGTGCCAGTAGGGACAGTATGGGGTCAGCTACGCAGTATTTT
>TRBV5-1|NA|NA|TRBJ2-3
CASSVLRGGTDTQYF
TGCGCCAGCAGCGTGTTGCGCGGGGGCACAGATACGCAGTATTTT
>TRBV30|TRBD2|NA|TRBJ2-7
CAWSVGTSTEQYF
TGTGCCTGGAGTGTGGGGACTAGCACCGAGCAGTACTTC
>TRBV4-1|NA|NA|TRBJ1-1
CASNPRQALSPMNTEAFF
TGCGCCAGTAACCCTCGACAGGCCCTCTCCCCTATGAACACTGAAGCTTTCTTT
>TRBV7-9|NA|few|TRBJ2-7
CASSFRESSYEQYF
TGTGCCAGCAGCTTTCGGGAGAGCTCCTACGAGCAGTACTTC
>TRBV6-5|NA|NA|TRBJ2-3
CASSIRQATDTQYF
TGTGCCAGCAGTATTCGACAGGCCACAGATACGCAGTATTTT
>TRBV5-6|NA|once|TRBJ2-5
CASTRDGQETQYF
TGTGCCAGCACCCGGGACGGACAAGAGACCCAGTACTTC
>TRBV29-1|TRBD1|NA|TRBJ2-6
CSFAGTGLSGANVLTF
TGCAGCTTTGCCGGGACAGGTCTGTCTGGGGCCAACGTCCTGACTTTC
>TRBV4-3|TRBD2|NA|TRBJ2-7
CASSQLGGNSYEQYF
TGCGCCAGCAGCCAGCTCGGGGGGAACTCCTACGAGCAGTACTTC
>TRBV30|TRBD2|NA|TRBJ2-7
CAWNQGLAGGEQYF
TGTGCCTGGAACCAAGGACTAGCGGGAGGTGAGCAGTACTTC
>TRBV11-2|NA|NA|TRBJ2-3
CASSLGFSTDTQYF
TGTGCCAGCAGCTTAGGCTTTTCCACAGATACGCAGTATTTT
>TRBV9|NA|NA|TRBJ2-6
CASSARVYQGLLSGANVLTF
TGTGCCAGCAGCGCCCGAGTTTACCAGGGGCTGCTCTCTGGGGCCAACGTCCTGACTTTC
>TRBV27|NA|NA|TRBJ2-1
CASSLSQNNEQFF
TGTGCCAGCAGTTTGTCCCAAAACAATGAGCAGTTCTTC
>TRBV9|NA|NA|TRBJ2-5
CASSVQGFLGETQYF
TGTGCCAGCAGCGTACAGGGTTTCTTGGGAGAGACCCAGTACTTC
>TRBV7-2|NA|NA|TRBJ1-4
CASSPRRLNEKLFF
TGTGCCAGCAGCCCTCGAAGGCTGAATGAAAAACTGTTTTTT
>TRBV18|NA|NA|TRBJ1-2
CASSPQGQSYGYTF
TGTGCCAGCTCACCCCAGGGGCAGAGCTATGGCTACACCTTC
>TRBV10-3|TRBD2|NA|TRBJ2-5
CAISESGGEETQYF
TGTGCCATCAGTGAGTCCGGGGGGGAAGAGACCCAGTACTTC
>TRBV18|NA|once|TRBJ2-7
CASSPGAGVGEQYF
TGTGCCAGCTCACCAGGGGCAGGGGTAGGCGAGCAGTACTTC
>TRBV5-1|NA|NA|TRBJ2-1
CASSLASGAGAYYNEQFF
TGCGCCAGCAGCTTGGCGTCGGGGGCAGGAGCATACTACAATGAGCAGTTCTTC
>TRBV5-1|TRBD2|once|TRBJ2-1
CASREAGGPENEQFF
TGCGCCAGCAGGGAAGCGGGGGGGCCGGAAAATGAGCAGTTCTTC
>TRBV18|NA|medium-sized|TRBJ1-2
CASSPYRDRGGYTF
TGTGCCAGCTCACCATACAGGGATCGGGGTGGCTACACCTTC
>TRBV30|TRBD2|NA|TRBJ2-1
CAWSVLSGARDEQFF
TGTGCCTGGAGTGTACTGAGCGGGGCTAGGGATGAGCAGTTCTTC
>TRBV18|TRBD1|NA|TRBJ1-3
CASSPPAGGPSGNTIYF
TGTGCCAGCTCACCACCGGCAGGGGGTCCCTCTGGAAACACCATATATTTT
>TRBV7-3|TRBD2|NA|TRBJ2-3
CASSKWGGGGPDTQYF
TGTGCCAGCTCCAAGTGGGGTGGCGGGGGACCAGATACGCAGTATTTT
>TRBV5-4|NA|NA|TRBJ1-1
CASSSDQRTEAFF
TGTGCCAGCAGCTCAGATCAGCGCACTGAAGCTTTCTTT
>TRBV11-2|TRBD2|NA|TRBJ2-5
CASSLASGGLVPYF
TGTGCCAGCAGCTTAGCTAGCGGGGGGTTAGTGCCGTACTTC
>TRBV7-9|NA|NA|TRBJ2-7
CASTLGGSSYEQYF
TGTGCCAGCACACTTGGAGGCAGTAGTTACGAGCAGTACTTC
>TRBV5-1|NA|NA|TRBJ2-1
CASSQDSYNEQFF
TGCGCCAGCAGCCAGGATTCCTACAATGAGCAGTTCTTC
>TRBV29-1|TRBD2|NA|TRBJ2-5
CSAGGETQYF
TGCAGCGCGGGGGGGGAGACCCAGTACTTC
>TRBV5-4|NA|once|TRBJ1-2
CASSLREVFGYTF
TGTGCCAGCAGCTTGAGGGAGGTATTTGGCTACACCTTC
>TRBV2|NA|NA|TRBJ2-7
CASSDRAPGREQYF
TGTGCCAGCAGCGACCGGGCCCCGGGGCGCGAGCAGTACTTC
>TRBV5-1|NA|NA|TRBJ2-7
CASSLEGLSSYEQYF
TGCGCCAGCAGCTTGGAGGGACTCAGCTCCTACGAGCAGTACTTC
>TRBV7-9|NA|NA|TRBJ2-3
CASSLRRDGDTQYF
TGTGCCAGCAGCTTAAGGAGGGATGGGGATACGCAGTATTTT
>TRBV2|NA|NA|TRBJ2-5
CASSSGTQYF
TGTGCCAGCTCTTCCGGGACCCAGTACTTC
>TRBV28|TRBD2|NA|TRBJ2-3
CASGRGLVTDTQYF
TGTGCCAGCGGCCGCGGACTAGTAACAGATACGCAGTATTTT